This TCR beta chain came from a study of blood T cell repertoires in COVID-19. For the study at large: Whether acute or convalescent, the COVID-19 samples came from the United States, Italy and Spain.

Recovered status in Cohort 3 required two negative PCRs, clearance, or symptom resolution. Germline CDR1 is MNHEY and CDR2 is SVGEGT. Trimming removed 0 bases at V and 0 bases at J, with 12 bases between. This CDR3 is 17 amino acids long. The repertoire was sequenced with immunoSEQ multiplex PCR; TCRdb's copy has only in-frame clones and lacks some. The sample consists of over 250,000 clones, 70% to 90% of them appearing once. The chain carries TRBV6-2 or TRBV6-3 and TRBJ1-5; no reliable D call. This TCR derives from a woman aged 30 to 39 who had recovered from COVID-19. What was sequenced was PBMCs or T cells enriched from blood (not recorded which). CDR3 in amino acids: CASSYSRTEYSNQPQHF. DNA of the CDR3: TGTGCCAGCAGTTACTCGAGAACAGAATATAGCAATCAGCCCCAGCATTTT.